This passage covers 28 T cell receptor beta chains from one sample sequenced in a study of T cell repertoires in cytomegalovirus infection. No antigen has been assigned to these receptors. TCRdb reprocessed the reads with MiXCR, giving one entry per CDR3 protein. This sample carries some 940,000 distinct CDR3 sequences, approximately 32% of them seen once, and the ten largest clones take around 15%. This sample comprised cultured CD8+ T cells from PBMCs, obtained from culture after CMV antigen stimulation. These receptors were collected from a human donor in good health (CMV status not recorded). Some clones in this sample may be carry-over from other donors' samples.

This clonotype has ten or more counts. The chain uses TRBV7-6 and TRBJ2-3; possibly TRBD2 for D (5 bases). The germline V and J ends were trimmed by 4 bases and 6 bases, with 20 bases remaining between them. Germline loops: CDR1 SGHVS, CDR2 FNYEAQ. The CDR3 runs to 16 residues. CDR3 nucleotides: TGTGCCAGCAGCTCGGTCGCGTCAGGACTCACGGATACGCAGTATTTT. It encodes CASSSVASGLTDTQYF.

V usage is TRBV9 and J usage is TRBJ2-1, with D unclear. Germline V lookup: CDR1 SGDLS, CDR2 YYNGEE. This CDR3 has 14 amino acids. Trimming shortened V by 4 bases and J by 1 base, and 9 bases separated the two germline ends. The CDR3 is CASSPHDSYNEQFF. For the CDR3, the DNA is TGTGCCAGCAGCCCCCATGATTCCTACAATGAGCAGTTCTTC.

The CDR3 here is CASSLRDRVDEQFF. CDR3 nucleotide sequence: TGTGCCAGCAGCTTAAGAGACAGGGTGGATGAGCAGTTCTTC. This chain joins TRBV7-6 and TRBJ2-1, with 7 bases identical to TRBD1. The ends lost 2 bases at V and 8 bases at J; junction bases unmatched: 6. This CDR3 comprises 14 residues. CDR1 is SGHVS, CDR2 FNYEAQ, per germline.

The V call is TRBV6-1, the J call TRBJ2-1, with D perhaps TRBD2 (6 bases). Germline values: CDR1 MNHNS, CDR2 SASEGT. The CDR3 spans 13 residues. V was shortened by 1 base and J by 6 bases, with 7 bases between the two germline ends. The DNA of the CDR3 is TGTGCCAGCAGTGAAGTGCGGGGCAATGAGCAGTTCTTC. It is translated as CASSEVRGNEQFF.

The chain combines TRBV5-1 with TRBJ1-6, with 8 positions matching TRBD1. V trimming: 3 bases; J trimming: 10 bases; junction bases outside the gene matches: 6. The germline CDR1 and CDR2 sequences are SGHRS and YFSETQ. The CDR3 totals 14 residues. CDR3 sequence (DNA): TGCGCCAGCAGCTCTACAGGGGGAGGATCACCCCTCCACTTT. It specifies CASSSTGGGSPLHF.

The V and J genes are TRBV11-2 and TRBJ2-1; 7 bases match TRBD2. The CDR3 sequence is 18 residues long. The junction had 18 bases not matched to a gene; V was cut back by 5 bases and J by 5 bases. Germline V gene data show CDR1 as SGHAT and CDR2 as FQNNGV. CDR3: CASSQDLSGAGYHNEQFF. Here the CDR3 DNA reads TGTGCCAGCAGCCAAGATTTAAGCGGGGCGGGGTATCACAATGAGCAGTTCTTC.

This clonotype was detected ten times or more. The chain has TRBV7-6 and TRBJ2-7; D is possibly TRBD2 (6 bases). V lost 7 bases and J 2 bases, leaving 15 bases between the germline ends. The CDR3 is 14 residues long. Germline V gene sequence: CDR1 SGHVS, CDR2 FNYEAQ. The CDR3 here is CASTPLAGPYEQYV. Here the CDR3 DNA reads TGTGCCAGCACCCCCTTGGCGGGACCCTACGAGCAGTACGTC.

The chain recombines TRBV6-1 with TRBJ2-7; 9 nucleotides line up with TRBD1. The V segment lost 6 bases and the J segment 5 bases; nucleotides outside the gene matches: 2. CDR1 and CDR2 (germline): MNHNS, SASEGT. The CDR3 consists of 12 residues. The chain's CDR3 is CASRGQGNEQYV. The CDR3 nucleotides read TGTGCCAGCAGGGGACAGGGCAACGAGCAGTACGTC.

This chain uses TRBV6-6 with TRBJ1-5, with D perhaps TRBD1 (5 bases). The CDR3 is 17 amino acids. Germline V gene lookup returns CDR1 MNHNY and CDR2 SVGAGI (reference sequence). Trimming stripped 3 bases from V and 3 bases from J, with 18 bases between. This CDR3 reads CASSYLRDAGVNQPQHF. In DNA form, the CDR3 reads TGTGCCAGCAGTTATCTCCGGGACGCGGGCGTCAATCAGCCCCAGCATTTT.

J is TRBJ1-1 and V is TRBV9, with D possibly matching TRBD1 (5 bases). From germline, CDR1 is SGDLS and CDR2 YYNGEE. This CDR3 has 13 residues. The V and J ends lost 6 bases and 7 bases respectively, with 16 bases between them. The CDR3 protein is CASISQVEGEAFF. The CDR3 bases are TGTGCCAGCATTTCACAGGTGGAGGGTGAAGCTTTCTTT.

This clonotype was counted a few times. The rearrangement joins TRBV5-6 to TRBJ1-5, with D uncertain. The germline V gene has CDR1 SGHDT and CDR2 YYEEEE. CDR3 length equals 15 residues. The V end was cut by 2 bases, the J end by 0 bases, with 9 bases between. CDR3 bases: TGTGCCAGCAGCTTCGCCCGGTTTAGCAATCAGCCCCAGCATTTT. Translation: CASSFARFSNQPQHF.

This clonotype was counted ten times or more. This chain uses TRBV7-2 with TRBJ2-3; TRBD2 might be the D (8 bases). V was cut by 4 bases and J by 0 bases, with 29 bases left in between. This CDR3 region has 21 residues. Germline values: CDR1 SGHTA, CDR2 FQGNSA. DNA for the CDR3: TGTGCCAGCAGCTCAGACAGGGTAACGGCGGGGGGCCCAAGGAGCACAGATACGCAGTATTTT. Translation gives CASSSDRVTAGGPRSTDTQYF.

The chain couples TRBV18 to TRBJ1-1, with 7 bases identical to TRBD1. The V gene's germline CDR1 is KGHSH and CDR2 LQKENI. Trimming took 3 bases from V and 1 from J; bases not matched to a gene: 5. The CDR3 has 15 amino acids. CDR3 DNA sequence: TGTGCCAGCTCACCCCAGGGGGGACCGAACACTGAAGCTTTCTTT. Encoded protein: CASSPQGGPNTEAFF.

The CDR3 reads CASSDGQGESYEQYF. The CDR3, as DNA: TGTGCCAGCAGTGACGGGCAGGGTGAGTCCTACGAGCAGTACTTC. The chain couples TRBV6-1 to TRBJ2-7; possible D gene TRBD1, 5 bases. V lost 3 bases to trimming and J lost 1 base, with 13 bases between them. CDR3 length: 15 residues. Germline CDR1 reads MNHNS; CDR2 reads SASEGT.

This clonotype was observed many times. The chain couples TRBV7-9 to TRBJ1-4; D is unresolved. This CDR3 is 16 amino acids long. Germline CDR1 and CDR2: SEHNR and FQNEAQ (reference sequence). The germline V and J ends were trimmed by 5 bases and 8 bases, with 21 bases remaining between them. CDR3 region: CASSPEGARGMEKLFF. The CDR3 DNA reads TGTGCCAGCAGCCCCGAGGGAGCCCGAGGGATGGAAAAACTGTTTTTT.

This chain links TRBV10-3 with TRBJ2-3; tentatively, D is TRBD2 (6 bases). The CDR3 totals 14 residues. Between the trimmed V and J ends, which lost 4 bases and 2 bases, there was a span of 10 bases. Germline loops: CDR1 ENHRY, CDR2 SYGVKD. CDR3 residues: CAISAGVFTDTQYF. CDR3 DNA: TGTGCCATCAGTGCGGGGGTTTTCACAGATACGCAGTATTTT.

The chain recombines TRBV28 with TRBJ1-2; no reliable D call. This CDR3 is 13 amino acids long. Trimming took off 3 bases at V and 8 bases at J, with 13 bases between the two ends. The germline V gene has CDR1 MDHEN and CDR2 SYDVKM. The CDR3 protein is CASSFSVLGGYTF. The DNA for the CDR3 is TGTGCCAGCAGTTTCTCCGTCCTTGGGGGCTACACCTTC.

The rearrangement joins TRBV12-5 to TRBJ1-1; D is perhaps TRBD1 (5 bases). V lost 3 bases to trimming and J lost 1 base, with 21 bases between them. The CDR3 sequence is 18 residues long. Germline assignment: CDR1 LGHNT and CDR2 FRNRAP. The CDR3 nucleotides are TGTGCTAGTGGTTTTGAAACAGGCTCCATAGATACGAACACTGAAGCTTTCTTT. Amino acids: CASGFETGSIDTNTEAFF.

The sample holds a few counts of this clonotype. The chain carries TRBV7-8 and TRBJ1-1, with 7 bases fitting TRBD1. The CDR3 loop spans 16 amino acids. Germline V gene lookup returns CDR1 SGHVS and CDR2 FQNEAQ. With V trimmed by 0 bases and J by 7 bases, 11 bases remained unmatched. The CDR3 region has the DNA TGTGCCAGCAGCTTAGCGTCCGGGACAGCGGTCGGTGAAGCTTTCTTT. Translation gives CASSLASGTAVGEAFF.

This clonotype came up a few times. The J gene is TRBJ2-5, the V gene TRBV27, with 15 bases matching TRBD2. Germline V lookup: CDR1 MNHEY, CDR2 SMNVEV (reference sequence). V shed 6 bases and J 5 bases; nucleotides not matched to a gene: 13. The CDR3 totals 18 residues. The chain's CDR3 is CASSPGLAGGQWTETQYF. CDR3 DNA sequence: TGTGCCAGCAGCCCGGGACTAGCGGGGGGCCAGTGGACGGAGACCCAGTACTTC.

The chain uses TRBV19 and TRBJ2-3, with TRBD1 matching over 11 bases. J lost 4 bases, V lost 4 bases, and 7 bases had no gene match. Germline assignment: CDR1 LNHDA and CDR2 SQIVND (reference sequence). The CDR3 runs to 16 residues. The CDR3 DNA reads TGTGCCAGTAGTACAGGACAGGGGGCGCGGTCAGATACGCAGTATTTT. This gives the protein CASSTGQGARSDTQYF.

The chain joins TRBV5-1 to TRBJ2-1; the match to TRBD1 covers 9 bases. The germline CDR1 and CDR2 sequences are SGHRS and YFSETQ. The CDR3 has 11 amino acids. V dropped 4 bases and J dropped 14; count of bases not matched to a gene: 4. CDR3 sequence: CASSTQGAEFF. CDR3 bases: TGCGCCAGCAGCACACAGGGGGCTGAGTTCTTC.

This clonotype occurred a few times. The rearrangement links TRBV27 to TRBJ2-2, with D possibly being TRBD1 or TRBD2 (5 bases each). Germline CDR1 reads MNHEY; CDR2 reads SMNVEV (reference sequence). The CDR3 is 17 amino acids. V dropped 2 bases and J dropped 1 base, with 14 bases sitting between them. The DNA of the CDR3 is TGTGCCAGCAGTTTAGGGCCGGGACCCCTGAACACCGGGGAGCTGTTTTTT. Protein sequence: CASSLGPGPLNTGELFF.

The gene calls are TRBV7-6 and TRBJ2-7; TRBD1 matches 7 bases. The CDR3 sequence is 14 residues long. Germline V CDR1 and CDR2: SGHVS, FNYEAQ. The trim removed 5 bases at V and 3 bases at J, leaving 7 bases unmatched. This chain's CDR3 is CASSPGQGDYEQYV. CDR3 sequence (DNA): TGTGCCAGCAGCCCCGGCCAGGGGGACTACGAGCAGTACGTC.

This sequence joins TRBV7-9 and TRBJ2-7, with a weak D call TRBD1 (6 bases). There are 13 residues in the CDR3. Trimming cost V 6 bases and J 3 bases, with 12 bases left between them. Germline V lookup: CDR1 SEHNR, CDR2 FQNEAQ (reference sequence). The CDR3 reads CASSITGFYEQYV. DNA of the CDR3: TGTGCCAGCAGTATAACAGGGTTCTACGAGCAGTACGTC.

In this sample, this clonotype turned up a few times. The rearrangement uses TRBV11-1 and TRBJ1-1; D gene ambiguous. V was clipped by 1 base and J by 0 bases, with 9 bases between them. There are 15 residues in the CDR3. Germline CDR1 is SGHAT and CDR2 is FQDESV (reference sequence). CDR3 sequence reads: CASSLVTDVNTEAFF. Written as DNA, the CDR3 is TGTGCCAGCAGCTTAGTAACGGACGTGAACACTGAAGCTTTCTTT.

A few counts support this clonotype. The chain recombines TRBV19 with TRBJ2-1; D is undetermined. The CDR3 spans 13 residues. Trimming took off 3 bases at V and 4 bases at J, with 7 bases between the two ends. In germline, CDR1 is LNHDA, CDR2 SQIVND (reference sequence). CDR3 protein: CASSIHLYNEQFF. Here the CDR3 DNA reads TGTGCCAGTAGTATTCACCTTTACAATGAGCAGTTCTTC.

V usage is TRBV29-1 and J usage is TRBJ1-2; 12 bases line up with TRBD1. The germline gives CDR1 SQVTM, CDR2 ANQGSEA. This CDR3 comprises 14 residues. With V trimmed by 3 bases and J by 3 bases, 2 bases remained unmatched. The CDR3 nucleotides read TGCAGCGTTGAGGGACAGGGGGCTTACTATGGCTACACCTTC. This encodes CSVEGQGAYYGYTF.